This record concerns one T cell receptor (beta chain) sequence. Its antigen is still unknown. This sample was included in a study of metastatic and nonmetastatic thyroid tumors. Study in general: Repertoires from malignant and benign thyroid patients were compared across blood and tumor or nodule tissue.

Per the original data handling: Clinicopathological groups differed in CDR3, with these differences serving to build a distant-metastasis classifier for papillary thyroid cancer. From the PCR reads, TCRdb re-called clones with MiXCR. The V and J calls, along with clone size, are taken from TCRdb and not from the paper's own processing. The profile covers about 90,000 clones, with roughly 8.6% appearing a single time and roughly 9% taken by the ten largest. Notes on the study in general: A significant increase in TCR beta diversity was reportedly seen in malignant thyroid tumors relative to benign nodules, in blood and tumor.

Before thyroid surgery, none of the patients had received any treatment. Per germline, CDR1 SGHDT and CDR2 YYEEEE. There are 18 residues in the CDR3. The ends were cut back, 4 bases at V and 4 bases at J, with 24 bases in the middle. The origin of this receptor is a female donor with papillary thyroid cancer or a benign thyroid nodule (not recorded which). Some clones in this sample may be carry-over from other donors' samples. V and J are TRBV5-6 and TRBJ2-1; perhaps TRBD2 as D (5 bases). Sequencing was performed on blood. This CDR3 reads CASSPVVRSSGKYNEQFF. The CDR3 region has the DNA TGTGCCAGCAGCCCCGTTGTGAGGTCAAGCGGAAAATACAATGAGCAGTTCTTC.